The clone carrying this TCR beta chain turned up a few times. Its antigen is currently unknown. The primer mix had 60 Vbeta and 13 Jbeta primers. The data were produced by immunoSEQ multiplex PCR, yet TCRdb's version contains in-frame clones alone and is incomplete. In the table there are more than 90,000 clones, under 85% of which are singletons. This specimen comes from a study of cytomegalovirus exposure and HLA in healthy donors. Study-level points and caveats: It was in a later analysis that TCR association rates were seen to vary by HLA locus, highest for DRB1 and lowest for HLA-C.

This CDR3 has 17 residues. V gave up 1 base and J gave up 0 bases; unmatched junction bases: 6. The germline V gene encodes CDR1 LGHNA and CDR2 YNFKEQ. The receptor was isolated from a man aged 30 to 39 in good health and CMV-seropositive. Sequencing was performed on PBMCs. This chain links TRBV4-2 with TRBJ2-7, with TRBD1 identical over 10 bases. CDR3 amino acids: CASSQAADRGLSYEQYF. DNA of the CDR3: TGTGCCAGCAGCCAAGCTGCCGACAGGGGGCTCTCCTACGAGCAGTACTTC.